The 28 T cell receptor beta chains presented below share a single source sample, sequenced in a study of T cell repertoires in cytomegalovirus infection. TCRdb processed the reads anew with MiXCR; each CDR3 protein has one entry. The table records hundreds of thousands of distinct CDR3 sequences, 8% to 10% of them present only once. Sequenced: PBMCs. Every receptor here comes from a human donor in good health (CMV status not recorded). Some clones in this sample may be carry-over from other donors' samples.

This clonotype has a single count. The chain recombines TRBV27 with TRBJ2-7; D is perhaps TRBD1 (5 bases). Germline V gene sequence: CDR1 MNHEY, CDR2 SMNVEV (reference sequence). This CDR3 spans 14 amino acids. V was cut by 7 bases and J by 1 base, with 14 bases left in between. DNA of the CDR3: TGTGCCAGCAAGGGGTGGGGCGATTCCTACGAGCAGTACTTC. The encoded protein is CASKGWGDSYEQYF.

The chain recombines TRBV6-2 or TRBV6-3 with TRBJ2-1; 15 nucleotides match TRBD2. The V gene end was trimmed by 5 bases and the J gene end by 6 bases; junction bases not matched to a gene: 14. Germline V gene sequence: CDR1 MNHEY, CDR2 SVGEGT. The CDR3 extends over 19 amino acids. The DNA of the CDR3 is TGTGCCAGCAGTCATCAAGGGACTAGCGGGAGGCGGCCCCTCAATGAGCAGTTCTTC. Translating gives CASSHQGTSGRRPLNEQFF.

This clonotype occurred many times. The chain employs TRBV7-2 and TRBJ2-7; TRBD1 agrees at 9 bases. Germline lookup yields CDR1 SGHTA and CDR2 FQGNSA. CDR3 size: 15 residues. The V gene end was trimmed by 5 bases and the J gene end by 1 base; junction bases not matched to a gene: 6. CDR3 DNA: TGTGCCAGCAGCACCACAGGGGGCCGTTCCTACGAGCAGTACTTC. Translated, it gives CASSTTGGRSYEQYF. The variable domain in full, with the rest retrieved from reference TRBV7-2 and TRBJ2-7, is GAGVSQSPSNKVTEKGKDVELRCDPISGHTALYWYRQSLGQGLEFLIYFQGNSAPDKSGLPSDRFSAERTGGSVSTLTIQRTQQEDSAVYLCASSTTGGRSYEQYFGPGTRLTVT.

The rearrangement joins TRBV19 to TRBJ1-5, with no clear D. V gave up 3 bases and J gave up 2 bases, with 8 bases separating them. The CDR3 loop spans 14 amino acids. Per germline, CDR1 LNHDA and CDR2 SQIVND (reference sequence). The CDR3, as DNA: TGTGCCAGTAGTATTGGGAACGGCAATCAGCCCCAGCATTTT. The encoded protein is CASSIGNGNQPQHF.

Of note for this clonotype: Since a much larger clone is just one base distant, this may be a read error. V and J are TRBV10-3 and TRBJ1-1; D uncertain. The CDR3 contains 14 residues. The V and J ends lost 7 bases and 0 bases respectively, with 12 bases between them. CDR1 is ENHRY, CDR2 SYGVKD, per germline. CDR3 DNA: TGTGCCATCAAAGTTTCCGTGATGAACACTGAAGCTTTCTTT. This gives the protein CAIKVSVMNTEAFF.

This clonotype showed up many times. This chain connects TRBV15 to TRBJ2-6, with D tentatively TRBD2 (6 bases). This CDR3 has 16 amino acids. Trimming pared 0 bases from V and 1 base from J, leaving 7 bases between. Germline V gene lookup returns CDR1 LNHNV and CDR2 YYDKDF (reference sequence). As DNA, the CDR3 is TGTGCCACCAGCAGAGATCGGGGGTCTGGGGCCAACGTCCTGACTTTC. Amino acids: CATSRDRGSGANVLTF.

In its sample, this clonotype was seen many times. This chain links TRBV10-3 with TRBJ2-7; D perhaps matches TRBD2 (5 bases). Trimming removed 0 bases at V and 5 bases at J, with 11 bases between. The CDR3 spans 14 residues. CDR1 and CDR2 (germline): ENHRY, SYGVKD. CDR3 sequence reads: CAISESREKNEQYF. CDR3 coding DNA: TGTGCCATCAGTGAGTCGAGGGAAAAGAACGAGCAGTACTTC.

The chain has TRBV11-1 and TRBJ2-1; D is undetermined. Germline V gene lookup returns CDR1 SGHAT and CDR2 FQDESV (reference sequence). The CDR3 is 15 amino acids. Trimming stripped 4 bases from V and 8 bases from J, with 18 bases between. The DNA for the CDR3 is TGTGCCAGCAGCTCTCGGTCGGTTAACTTCGATGAGCAGTTCTTC. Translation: CASSSRSVNFDEQFF.

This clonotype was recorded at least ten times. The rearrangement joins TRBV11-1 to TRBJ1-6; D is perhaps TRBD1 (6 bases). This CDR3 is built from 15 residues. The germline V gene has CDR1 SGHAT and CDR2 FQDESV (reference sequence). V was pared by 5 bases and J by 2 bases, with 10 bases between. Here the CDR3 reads CASSPGQTYNSPLHF. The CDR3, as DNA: TGTGCCAGCAGCCCAGGACAGACCTATAATTCACCCCTCCACTTT.

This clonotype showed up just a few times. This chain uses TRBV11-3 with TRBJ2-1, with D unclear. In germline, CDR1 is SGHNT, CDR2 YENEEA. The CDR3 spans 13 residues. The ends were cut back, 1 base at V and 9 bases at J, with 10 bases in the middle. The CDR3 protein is CASSLGISGEQFF. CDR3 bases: TGTGCCAGCAGCTTAGGGATTTCGGGTGAGCAGTTCTTC. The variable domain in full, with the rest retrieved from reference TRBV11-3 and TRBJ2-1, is EAGVVQSPRYKIIEKKQPVAFWCNPISGHNTLYWYLQNLGQGPELLIRYENEEAVDDSQLPKDRFSAERLKGVDSTLKIQPAELGDSAVYLCASSLGISGEQFFGPGTRLTVL.

The CDR3: CSAAGGGTDTQYF. The CDR3 bases are TGCAGTGCGGCGGGAGGTGGAACAGATACGCAGTATTTT. The rearrangement uses TRBV20-1 and TRBJ2-3; 8 nucleotides match TRBD2. The CDR3 has 13 amino acids. V shed 6 bases and J 3 bases; nucleotides not matched to a gene: 5. Germline lookup yields CDR1 DFQATT and CDR2 SNEGSKA (reference sequence).

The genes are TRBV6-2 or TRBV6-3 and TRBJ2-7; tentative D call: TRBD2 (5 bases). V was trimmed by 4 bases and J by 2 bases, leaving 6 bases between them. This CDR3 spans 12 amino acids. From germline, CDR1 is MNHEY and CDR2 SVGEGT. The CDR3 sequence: CASSFGTYEQYF. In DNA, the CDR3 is TGTGCCAGCAGTTTCGGGACCTACGAGCAGTACTTC.

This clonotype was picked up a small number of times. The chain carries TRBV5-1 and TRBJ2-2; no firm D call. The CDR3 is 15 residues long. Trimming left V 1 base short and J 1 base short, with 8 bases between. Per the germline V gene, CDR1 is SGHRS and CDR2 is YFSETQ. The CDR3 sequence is CASSLRAVNTGELFF. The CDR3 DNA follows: TGCGCCAGCAGCTTGAGGGCGGTGAACACCGGGGAGCTGTTTTTT.

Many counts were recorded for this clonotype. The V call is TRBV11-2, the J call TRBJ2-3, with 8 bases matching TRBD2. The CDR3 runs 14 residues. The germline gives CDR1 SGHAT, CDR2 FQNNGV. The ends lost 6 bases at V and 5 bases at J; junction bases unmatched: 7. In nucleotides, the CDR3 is TGTGCCAGCAGGCGAGCGGGAGCGGAAGATACGCAGTATTTT. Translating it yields CASRRAGAEDTQYF.

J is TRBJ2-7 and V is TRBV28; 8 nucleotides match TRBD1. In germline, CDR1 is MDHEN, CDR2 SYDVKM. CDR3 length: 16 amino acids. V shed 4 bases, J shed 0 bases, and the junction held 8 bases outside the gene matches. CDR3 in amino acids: CASSSTGAPSSYEQYF. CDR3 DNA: TGTGCCAGCAGTTCGACAGGGGCTCCCAGCTCCTACGAGCAGTACTTC.

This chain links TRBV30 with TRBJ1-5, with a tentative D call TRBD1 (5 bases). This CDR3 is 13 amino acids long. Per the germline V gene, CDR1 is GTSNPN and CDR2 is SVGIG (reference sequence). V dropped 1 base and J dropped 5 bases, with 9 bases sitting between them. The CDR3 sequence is CAWSDRGDQPQHF. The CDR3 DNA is TGTGCCTGGAGTGACCGAGGGGATCAGCCCCAGCATTTT.

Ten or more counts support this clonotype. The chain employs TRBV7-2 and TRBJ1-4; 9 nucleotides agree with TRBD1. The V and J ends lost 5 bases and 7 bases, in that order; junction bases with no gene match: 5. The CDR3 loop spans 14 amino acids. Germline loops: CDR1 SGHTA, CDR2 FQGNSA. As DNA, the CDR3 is TGTGCCAGCAGCGCAGACAGGGGGAGTGAAAAACTGTTTTTT. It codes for CASSADRGSEKLFF. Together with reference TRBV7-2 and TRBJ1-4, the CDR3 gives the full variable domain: GAGVSQSPSNKVTEKGKDVELRCDPISGHTALYWYRQSLGQGLEFLIYFQGNSAPDKSGLPSDRFSAERTGGSVSTLTIQRTQQEDSAVYLCASSADRGSEKLFFGSGTQLSVL.

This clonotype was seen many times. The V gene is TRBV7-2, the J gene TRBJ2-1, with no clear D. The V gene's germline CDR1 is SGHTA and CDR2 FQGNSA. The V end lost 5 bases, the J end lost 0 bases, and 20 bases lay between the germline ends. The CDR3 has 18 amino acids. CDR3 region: CASSPIPRQASSYNEQFF. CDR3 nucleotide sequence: TGTGCCAGCAGCCCAATCCCCCGGCAGGCCAGCTCCTACAATGAGCAGTTCTTC.

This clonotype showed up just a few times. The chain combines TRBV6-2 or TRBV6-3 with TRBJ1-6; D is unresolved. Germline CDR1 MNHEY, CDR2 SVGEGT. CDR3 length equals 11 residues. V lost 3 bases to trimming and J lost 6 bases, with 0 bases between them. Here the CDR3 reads CASSYNSPLHF. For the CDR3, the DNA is TGTGCCAGCAGTTATAATTCACCCCTCCACTTT.

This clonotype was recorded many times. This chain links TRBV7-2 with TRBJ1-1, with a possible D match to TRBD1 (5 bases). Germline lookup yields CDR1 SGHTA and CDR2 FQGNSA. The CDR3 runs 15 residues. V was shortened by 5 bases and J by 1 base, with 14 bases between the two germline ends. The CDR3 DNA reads TGTGCCAGCAGCCCCGACAGTGGCCCGAACACTGAAGCTTTCTTT. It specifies CASSPDSGPNTEAFF.

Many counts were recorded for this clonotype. Written as DNA, the CDR3 is TGTGCCAGCAGAGGTAGGCCAGCCGGGGAGGGGAGAGATACGCAGTATTTT. Protein: CASRGRPAGEGRDTQYF. The gene calls are TRBV7-2 and TRBJ2-3; 7 positions match TRBD2. V dropped 6 bases and J dropped 5; count of bases not matched to a gene: 17. CDR1 is SGHTA and CDR2 is FQGNSA in the germline V gene. The length of the CDR3 is 17 residues.

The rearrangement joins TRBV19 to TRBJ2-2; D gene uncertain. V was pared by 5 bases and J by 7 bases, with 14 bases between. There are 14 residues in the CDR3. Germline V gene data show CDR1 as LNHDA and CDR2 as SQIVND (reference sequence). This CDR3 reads CASSSGLRVGELFF. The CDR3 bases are TGTGCCAGTAGTTCCGGGTTAAGGGTCGGGGAGCTGTTTTTT.

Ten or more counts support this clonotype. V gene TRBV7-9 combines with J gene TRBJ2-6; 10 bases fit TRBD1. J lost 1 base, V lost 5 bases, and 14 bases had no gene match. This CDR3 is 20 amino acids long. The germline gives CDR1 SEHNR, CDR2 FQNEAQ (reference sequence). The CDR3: CASSLGPRTGGSSGANVLTF. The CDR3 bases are TGTGCCAGCAGCCTGGGGCCCCGGACAGGGGGTTCTTCTGGGGCCAACGTCCTGACTTTC. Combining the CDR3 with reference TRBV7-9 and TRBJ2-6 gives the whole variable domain DTGVSQNPRHKITKRGQNVTFRCDPISEHNRLYWYRQTLGQGPEFLTYFQNEAQLEKSRLLSDRFSAERPKGSFSTLEIQRTEQGDSAMYLCASSLGPRTGGSSGANVLTFGAGSRLTVL.

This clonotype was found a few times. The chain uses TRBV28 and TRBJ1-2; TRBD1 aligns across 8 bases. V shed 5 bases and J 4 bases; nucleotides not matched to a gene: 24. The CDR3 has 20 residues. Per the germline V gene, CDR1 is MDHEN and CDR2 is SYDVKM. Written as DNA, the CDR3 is TGTGCCAGCAGTACAAAGACAGGGGAGGTTTTAGGACGGGCTTTCTATGGCTACACCTTC. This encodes CASSTKTGEVLGRAFYGYTF.

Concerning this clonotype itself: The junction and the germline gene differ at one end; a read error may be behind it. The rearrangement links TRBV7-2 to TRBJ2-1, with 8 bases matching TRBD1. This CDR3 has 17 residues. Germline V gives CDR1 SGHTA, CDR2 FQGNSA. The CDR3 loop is CASSLGQGLRSYNEQFF. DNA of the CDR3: TGTGCCAGCAGTTTAGGACAGGGCCTCCGCTCCTACAATGAGCAGTTCTTC.

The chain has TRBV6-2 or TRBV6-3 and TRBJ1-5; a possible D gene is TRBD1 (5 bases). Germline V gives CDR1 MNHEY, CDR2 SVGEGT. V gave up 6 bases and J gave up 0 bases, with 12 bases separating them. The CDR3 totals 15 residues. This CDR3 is CASSHGTASNQPQHF. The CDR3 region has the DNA TGTGCCAGCAGCCACGGGACGGCTAGCAATCAGCCCCAGCATTTT.

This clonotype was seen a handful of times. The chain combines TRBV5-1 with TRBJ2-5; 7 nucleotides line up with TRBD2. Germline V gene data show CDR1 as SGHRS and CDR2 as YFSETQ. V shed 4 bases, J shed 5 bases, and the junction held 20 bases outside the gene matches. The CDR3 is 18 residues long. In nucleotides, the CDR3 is TGCGCCAGCAGCCCCCGTTTCCATTCGACGGGGGGTCGGGAGACCCAGTACTTC. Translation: CASSPRFHSTGGRETQYF. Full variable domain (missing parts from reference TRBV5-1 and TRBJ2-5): KAGVTQTPRYLIKTRGQQVTLSCSPISGHRSVSWYQQTPGQGLQFLFEYFSETQRNKGNFPGRFSGRQFSNSRSEMNVSTLELGDSALYLCASSPRFHSTGGRETQYFGPGTRLLVL.

CDR3 loop: CSASSGQATTGELFF. The CDR3 nucleotides are TGCAGTGCTAGCTCGGGACAGGCGACCACCGGGGAGCTGTTTTTT. The chain combines TRBV20-1 with TRBJ2-2, with 8 bases fitting TRBD1. The CDR3 covers 15 residues. The V and J ends lost 3 bases and 4 bases, in that order; junction bases with no gene match: 7. CDR1 and CDR2 from the germline V gene are DFQATT and SNEGSKA (reference sequence).